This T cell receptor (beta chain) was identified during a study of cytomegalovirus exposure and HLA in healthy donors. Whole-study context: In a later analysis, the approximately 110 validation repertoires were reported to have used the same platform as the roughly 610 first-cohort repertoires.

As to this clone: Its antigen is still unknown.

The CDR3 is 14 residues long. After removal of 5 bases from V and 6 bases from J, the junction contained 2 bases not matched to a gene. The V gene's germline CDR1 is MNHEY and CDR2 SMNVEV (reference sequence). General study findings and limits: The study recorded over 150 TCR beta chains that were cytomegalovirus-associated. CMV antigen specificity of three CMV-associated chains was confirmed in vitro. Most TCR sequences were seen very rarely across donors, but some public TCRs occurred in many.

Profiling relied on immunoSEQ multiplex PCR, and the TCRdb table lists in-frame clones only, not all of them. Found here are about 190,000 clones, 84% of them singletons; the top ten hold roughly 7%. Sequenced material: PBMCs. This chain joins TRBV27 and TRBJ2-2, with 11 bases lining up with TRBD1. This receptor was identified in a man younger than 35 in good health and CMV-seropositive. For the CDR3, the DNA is TGTGCCAGCAGTCTGGGACAGGGGGCCGGGGAGCTGTTTTTT. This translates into CASSLGQGAGELFF.